This TCR beta chain was documented in a study of regulatory T cells in long-lasting Graves disease. Study-level background: Freshly diagnosed Graves' patients had used antithyroid drugs for under 3 months.

Time point noted: newly diagnosed GD, antithyroid drugs for less than 3 months. PBMCs were the source of the RNA used for TCR sequencing. Study results and caveats: Patients with persistent Graves' had lower TCR diversity than newly diagnosed patients. Sample size was small, which may have lowered accuracy.

As to this clonotype: Its antigen is still unknown.

Assembly of TCR beta libraries relied on iRepertoire HTBI primers together with Arm-PCR of CDR3 regions. In TCRdb, the multiplex PCR reads were re-called with MiXCR into one record per CDR3 protein. This table has around 500,000 distinct CDR3 sequences, about 15% appearing once. The germline CDR1 and CDR2 sequences are SGHVS and FNYEAQ. This CDR3 contains 17 residues. The V and J ends lost 5 bases and 5 bases, in that order; junction bases with no gene match: 14. Another study also made use of these data, one on T cells in Graves' hyperthyroidism and ophthalmopathy. According to that study: In the blood, most expanded thyroid clonotypes above 0.001 appeared as well.

The rearrangement joins TRBV7-6 to TRBJ2-2, with 7 bases identical to TRBD2. The origin of this receptor is a woman between 40 and 65 years old with Graves disease. The material was peripheral blood mononuclear cells (PBMCs), obtained at new diagnosis, from a patient treated with antithyroid drugs. CDR3 sequence (DNA): TGTGCCAGCAGCACCCGGTACCGGGGGAGGGGTACCGGGGAGCTGTTTTTT. This gives the protein CASSTRYRGRGTGELFF.